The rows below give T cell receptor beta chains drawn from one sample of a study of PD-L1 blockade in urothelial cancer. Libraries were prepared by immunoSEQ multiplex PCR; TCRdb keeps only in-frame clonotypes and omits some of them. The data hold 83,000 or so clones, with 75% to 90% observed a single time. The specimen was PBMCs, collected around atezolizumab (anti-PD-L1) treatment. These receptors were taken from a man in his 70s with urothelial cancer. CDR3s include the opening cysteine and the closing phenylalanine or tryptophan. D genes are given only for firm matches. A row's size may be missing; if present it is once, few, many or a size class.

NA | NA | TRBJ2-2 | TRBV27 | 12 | TGTGCCAGCAGCGGGTTCACCGGGGAGCTGTTTTTT | CASSGFTGELFF
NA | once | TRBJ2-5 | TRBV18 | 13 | TGTGCCAGCTCACTAGGGGGAGAGGAGACCCAGTACTTC | CASSLGGEETQYF
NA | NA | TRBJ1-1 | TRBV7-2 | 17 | TGTGCCAGCAGCTCGAGATGGGGCCCCACAGGTAACACTGAAGCTTTCTTT | CASSSRWGPTGNTEAFF
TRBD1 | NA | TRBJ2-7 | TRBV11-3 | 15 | TGTGCCAGCAGTCCCGGACAGGGGAAGACCTACGAGCAGTACTTC | CASSPGQGKTYEQYF
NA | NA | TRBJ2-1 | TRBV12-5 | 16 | TGTGCTAGTGGTACCGGTATAGCGGATACCTACAATGAGCAGTTCTTC | CASGTGIADTYNEQFF
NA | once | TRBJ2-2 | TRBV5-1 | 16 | TGCGCCAGCAGCTTGGACACCTTCGCGAACACCGGGGAGCTGTTTTTT | CASSLDTFANTGELFF
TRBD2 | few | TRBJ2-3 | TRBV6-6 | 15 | TGTGCCAGCACCGACGCGGGGGGGGAAGGGGATACGCAGTATTTT | CASTDAGGEGDTQYF
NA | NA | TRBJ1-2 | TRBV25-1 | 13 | TGTGCCAGCGAAGGTGGGGGCCACTATGGCTACACCTTC | CASEGGGHYGYTF
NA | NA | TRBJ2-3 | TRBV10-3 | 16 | TGTGCCACCCAGTCCGGGACTTTCCCTTTCACAGATACGCAGTATTTT | CATQSGTFPFTDTQYF
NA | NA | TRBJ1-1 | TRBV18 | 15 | TGTGCCAGCTCACCACAGGGCGGGGAGAACACTGAAGCTTTCTTT | CASSPQGGENTEAFF
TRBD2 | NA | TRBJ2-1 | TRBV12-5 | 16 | TGTGCTAGTGGTCCCCGACTAGCGGACTCCTACAATGAGCAGTTCTTC | CASGPRLADSYNEQFF
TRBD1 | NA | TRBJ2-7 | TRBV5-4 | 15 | TGTGCCAGCAGCTTGGGAGGGGGCGCGATGAACGAGCAGTACTTC | CASSLGGGAMNEQYF
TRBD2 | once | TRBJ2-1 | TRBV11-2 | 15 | TGTGCCAGCAGCCCCCATCTAGCGGGGGACAATGAGCAGTTCTTC | CASSPHLAGDNEQFF
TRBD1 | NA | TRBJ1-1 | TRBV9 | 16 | TGTGCCAGCAGCGTAGAGGACAGGGTATTGAGCACTGAAGCTTTCTTT | CASSVEDRVLSTEAFF
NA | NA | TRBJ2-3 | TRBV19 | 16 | TGTGCCAGCAGAACAATGGGGGGGCCCGGCACAGATACGCAGTATTTT | CASRTMGGPGTDTQYF
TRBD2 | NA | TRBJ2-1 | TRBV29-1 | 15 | TGCAGCGTTGAAGTGTCAACTAGCGGCTACAATGAGCAGTTCTTC | CSVEVSTSGYNEQFF
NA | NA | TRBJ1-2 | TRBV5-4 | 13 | TGTGCCAGCAGCTTGGAGGCGCTCAGGGGCTACACCTTC | CASSLEALRGYTF
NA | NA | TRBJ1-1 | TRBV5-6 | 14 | TGTGCCAGCAGCTTGGCAGTCCGGAACACTGAAGCTTTCTTT | CASSLAVRNTEAFF
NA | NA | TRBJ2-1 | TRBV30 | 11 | TGTGCCTGGAGTGTACTGGCTAGCCAGTTCTTC | CAWSVLASQFF
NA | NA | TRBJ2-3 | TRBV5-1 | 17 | TGCGCCAGCAGCTTGATCGGTCAAGTGTTTATCTCAGATACGCAGTATTTT | CASSLIGQVFISDTQYF
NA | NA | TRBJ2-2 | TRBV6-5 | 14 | TGTGCCAGCAGTTATCATCGACAGGCACGGGAGCTGTTTTTT | CASSYHRQARELFF
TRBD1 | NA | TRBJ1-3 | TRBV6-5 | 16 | TGTGCCAGCAGTTACTCTAGACAGGGCTCTGGAAACACCATATATTTT | CASSYSRQGSGNTIYF
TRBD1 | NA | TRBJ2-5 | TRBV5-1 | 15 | TGCGCCAGCAGCTTGGCCGCAGGGGGTGAAGAGACCCAGTACTTC | CASSLAAGGEETQYF
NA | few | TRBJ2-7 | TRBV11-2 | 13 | TGTGCCAGCAGCCGACAATTCTCCTACGAGCAGTACTTC | CASSRQFSYEQYF
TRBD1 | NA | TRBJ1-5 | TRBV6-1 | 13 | TGTGCCAGCAGGGGACAGAGCAATCAGCCCCAGCATTTT | CASRGQSNQPQHF
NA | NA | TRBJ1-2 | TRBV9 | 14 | TGTGCCAGCAGCGTAGCGGGGGGGGTCTATGGCTACACCTTC | CASSVAGGVYGYTF
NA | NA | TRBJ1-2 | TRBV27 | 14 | TGTGCCAGCAGCACTACCGCGGGGGCGTCGGGCTACACCTTC | CASSTTAGASGYTF
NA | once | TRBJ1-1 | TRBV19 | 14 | TGTGCCAGTAGTCCCGTGGGGGGGAACACTGAAGCTTTCTTT | CASSPVGGNTEAFF
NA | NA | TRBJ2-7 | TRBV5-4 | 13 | TGTGCCAGCAGCTTGGAGGGGCTCTACGAGCAGTACTTC | CASSLEGLYEQYF
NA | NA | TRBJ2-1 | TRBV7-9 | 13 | TGTGCCAGCAGCGTACAGGGTGGCGGTGAGCAGTTCTTC | CASSVQGGGEQFF
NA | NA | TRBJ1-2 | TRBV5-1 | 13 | TGCGCCAGCAGCCCACTGACAGGCTATGGCTACACCTTC | CASSPLTGYGYTF
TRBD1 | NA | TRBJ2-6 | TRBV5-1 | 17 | TGCGCCAGCAGCCTGGGACAGGTCCTCTCTGGGGCCAACGTCCTGACTTTC | CASSLGQVLSGANVLTF
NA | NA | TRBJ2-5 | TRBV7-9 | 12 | TGTGCCAGCAGCTTGCTAGCGGAGACCCAGTACTTC | CASSLLAETQYF
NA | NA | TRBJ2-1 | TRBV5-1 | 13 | TGCGCCAGCAGCTTGGAGTCGGGAGCTGAGCAGTTCTTC | CASSLESGAEQFF
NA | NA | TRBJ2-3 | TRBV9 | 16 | TGTGCCAGCAGCGTAGGGCACAGGGCTAACACAGATACGCAGTATTTT | CASSVGHRANTDTQYF
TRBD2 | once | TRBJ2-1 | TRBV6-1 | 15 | TGTGCCAGCAGGGAAGCCGGGACTACTTACAATGAGCAGTTCTTC | CASREAGTTYNEQFF
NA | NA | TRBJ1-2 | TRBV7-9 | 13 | TGTGCCAGCAGCTTGGCCGGGGAGGGTGGCTACACCTTC | CASSLAGEGGYTF
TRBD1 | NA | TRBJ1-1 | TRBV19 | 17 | TGTGCCAGTAGTATTCGCAGGGGGACAATTATGAACACTGAAGCTTTCTTT | CASSIRRGTIMNTEAFF
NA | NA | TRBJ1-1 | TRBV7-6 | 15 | TGTGCCAGCAGCTTCCGCCGGGGAGAGGACACTGAAGCTTTCTTT | CASSFRRGEDTEAFF
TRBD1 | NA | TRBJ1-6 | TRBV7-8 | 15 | TGTGCCAGCAGCTTAGTGGGACAGGGCCATTCACCCCTCCACTTT | CASSLVGQGHSPLHF
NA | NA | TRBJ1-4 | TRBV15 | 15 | TGTGCCACCAGCAGAGACGGACAGTCTAATGAAAAACTGTTTTTT | CATSRDGQSNEKLFF
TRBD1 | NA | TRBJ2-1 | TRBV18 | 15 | TGTGCCAGCTCAGCCAACAGGGGGCCCTACAATGAGCAGTTCTTC | CASSANRGPYNEQFF
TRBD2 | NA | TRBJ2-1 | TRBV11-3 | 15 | TGTGCCAGCAGCTTAGGTAGCGGGGGGTTCAATGAGCAGTTCTTC | CASSLGSGGFNEQFF
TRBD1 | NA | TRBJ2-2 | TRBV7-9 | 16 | TGTGCCAGCAGCTTCGCGGGGACAGGGAACACCGGGGAGCTGTTTTTT | CASSFAGTGNTGELFF
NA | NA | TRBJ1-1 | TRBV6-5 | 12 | TGTGCCAGCAGGGGCCTTCGCGGGGAAGCTTTCTTT | CASRGLRGEAFF
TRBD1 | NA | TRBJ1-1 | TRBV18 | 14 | TGTGCCAGCTCGGCAGGACAGGGTGAGACTGAAGCTTTCTTT | CASSAGQGETEAFF
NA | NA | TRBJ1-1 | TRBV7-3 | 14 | TGTGCCAGCAGCTTAAATCCAGGGGACACTGAAGCTTTCTTT | CASSLNPGDTEAFF
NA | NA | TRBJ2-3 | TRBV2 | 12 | TGTGCCAGCAGTGTGGTCGGAGATACGCAGTATTTT | CASSVVGDTQYF
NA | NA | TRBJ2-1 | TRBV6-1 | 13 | TGTGCCAGCACCTTAGAGGGCAGAGTGATTCAGTTCTTC | CASTLEGRVIQFF
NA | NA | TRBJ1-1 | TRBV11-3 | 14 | TGTGCCAGCAGCTTAGTTGAGGGGAACACTGAAGCTTTCTTT | CASSLVEGNTEAFF
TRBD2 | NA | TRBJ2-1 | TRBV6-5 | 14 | TGTGCCAGCAGTTGGACTAGCCCGGACAATGAGCAGTTCTTC | CASSWTSPDNEQFF
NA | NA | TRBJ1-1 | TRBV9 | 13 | TGTGCCAGCGCGTCAGGGCAGAACACTGAAGCTTTCTTT | CASASGQNTEAFF
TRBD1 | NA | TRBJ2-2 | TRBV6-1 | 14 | TGTGCCAGCAGCCTCGACAGGGATACCGGGGAGCTGTTTTTT | CASSLDRDTGELFF
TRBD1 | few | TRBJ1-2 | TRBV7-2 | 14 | TGTGCCAGCAGCACAACAGGGGGTAACTATGGCTACACCTTC | CASSTTGGNYGYTF
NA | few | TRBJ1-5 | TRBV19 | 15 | TGTGCCAGTAGCCCGGGACAATATAGCAATCAGCCCCAGCATTTT | CASSPGQYSNQPQHF
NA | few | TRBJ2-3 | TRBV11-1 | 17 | TGTGCCAGCAGCTCACCCTTGGACAGCCCCCGGCCAGATACGCAGTATTTT | CASSSPLDSPRPDTQYF
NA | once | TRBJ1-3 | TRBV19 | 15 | TGTGCCAGTAGTATAGGCGGAGGGCCTGGAAACACCATATATTTT | CASSIGGGPGNTIYF